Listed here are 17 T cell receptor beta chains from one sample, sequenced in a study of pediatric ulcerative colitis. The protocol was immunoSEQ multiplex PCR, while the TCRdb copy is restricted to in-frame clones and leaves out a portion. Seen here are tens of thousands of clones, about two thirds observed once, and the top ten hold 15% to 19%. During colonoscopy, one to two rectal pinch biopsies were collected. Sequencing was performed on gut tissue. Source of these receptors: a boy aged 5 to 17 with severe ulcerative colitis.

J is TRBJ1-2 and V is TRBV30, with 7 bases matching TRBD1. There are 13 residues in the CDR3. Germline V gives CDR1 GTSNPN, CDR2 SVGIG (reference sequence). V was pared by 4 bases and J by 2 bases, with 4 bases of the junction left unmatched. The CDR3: CAWIRGGNYGYTF. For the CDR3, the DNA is TGTGCCTGGATTCGAGGGGGCAACTATGGCTACACCTTC.

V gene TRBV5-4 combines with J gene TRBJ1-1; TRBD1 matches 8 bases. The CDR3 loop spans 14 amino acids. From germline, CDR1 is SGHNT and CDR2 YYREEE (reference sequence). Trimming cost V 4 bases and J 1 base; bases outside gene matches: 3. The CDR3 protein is CASSEGTGNTEAFF. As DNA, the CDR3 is TGTGCCAGCAGCGAGGGGACAGGGAACACTGAAGCTTTCTTT.

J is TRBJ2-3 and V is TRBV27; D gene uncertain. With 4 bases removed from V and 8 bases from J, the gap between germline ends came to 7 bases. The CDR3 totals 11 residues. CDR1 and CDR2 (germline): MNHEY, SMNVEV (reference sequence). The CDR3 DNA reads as TGTGCCAGCAGTTCTCCGGTTACGCAGTATTTT. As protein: CASSSPVTQYF.

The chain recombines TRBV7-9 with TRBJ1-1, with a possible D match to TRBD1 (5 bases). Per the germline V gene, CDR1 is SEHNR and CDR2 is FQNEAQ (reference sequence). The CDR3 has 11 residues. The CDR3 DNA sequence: TGTGCAGGGGATATGAACACTGAAGCTTTCTTT. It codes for CAGDMNTEAFF.

CDR3 sequence: CASSLASGNYGYTF. Written as DNA, the CDR3 is TGTGCCAGCAGCTTAGCTAGCGGAAACTATGGCTACACCTTC. The chain carries TRBV7-2 and TRBJ1-2, with D unresolved. The germline V gene has CDR1 SGHTA and CDR2 FQGNSA. The CDR3 has 14 residues. Trimming took off 0 bases at V and 2 bases at J, with 7 bases between the two ends.

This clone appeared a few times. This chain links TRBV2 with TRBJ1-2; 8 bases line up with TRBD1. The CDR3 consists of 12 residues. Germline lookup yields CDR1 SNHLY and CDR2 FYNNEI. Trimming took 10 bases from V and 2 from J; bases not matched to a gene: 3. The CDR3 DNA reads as TGTGCCAACAGGACAGGGAACTATGGCTACACCTTC. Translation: CANRTGNYGYTF.

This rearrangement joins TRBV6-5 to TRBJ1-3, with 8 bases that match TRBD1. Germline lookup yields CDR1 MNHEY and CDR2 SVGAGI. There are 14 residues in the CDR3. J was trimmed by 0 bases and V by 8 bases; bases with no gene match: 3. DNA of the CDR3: TGTGCCAGCTCCCAGGGGGCCTCTGGAAACACCATATATTTT. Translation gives CASSQGASGNTIYF.

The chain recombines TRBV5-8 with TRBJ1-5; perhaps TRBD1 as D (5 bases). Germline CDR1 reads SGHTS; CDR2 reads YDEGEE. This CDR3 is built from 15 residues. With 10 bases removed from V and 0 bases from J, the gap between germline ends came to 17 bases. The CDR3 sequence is CAGGVKRDSNQPQHF. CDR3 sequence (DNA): TGTGCCGGGGGGGTTAAACGGGATAGCAATCAGCCCCAGCATTTT. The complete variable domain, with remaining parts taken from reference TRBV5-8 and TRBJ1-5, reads EAGVTQSPTHLIKTRGQQATLRCSPISGHTSVYWYQQALGLGLQFLLWYDEGEERNRGNFPPRFSGRQFPNYSSELNVNALELEDSALYLCAGGVKRDSNQPQHFGDGTRLSIL.

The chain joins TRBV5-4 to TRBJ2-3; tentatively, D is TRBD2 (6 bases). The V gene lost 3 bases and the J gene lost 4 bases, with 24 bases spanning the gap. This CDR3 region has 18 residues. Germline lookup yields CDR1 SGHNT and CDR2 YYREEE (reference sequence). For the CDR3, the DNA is TGTGCCAGCAGCTCGAAACCTCTCGGAGGGGCCAGAGCAGATACGCAGTATTTT. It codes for CASSSKPLGGARADTQYF.

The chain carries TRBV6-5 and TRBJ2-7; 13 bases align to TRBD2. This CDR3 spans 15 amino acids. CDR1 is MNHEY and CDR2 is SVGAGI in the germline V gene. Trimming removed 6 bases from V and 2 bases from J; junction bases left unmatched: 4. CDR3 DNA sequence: TGTGCCAGCAGATCGGGGACTAGCGGGACCTACGAGCAGTACTTC. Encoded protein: CASRSGTSGTYEQYF.

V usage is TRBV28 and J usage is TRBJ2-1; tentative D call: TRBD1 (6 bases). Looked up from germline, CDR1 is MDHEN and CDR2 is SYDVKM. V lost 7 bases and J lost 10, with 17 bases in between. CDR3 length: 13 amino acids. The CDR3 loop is CASNLDRSQEQFF. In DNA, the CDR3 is TGTGCCAGCAACTTAGACAGGTCACAGGAGCAGTTCTTC.

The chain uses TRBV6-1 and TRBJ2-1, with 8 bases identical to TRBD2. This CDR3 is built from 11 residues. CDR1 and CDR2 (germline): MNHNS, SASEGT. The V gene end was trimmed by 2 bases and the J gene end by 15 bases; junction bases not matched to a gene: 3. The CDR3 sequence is CASSEFAGGFF. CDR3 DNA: TGTGCCAGCAGTGAATTTGCGGGGGGGTTCTTC.

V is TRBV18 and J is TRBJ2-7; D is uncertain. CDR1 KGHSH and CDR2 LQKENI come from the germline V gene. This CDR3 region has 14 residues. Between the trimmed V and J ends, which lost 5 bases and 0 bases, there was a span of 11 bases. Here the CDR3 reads CASSSRVGSYEQYF. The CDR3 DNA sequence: TGTGCCAGCTCAAGTAGGGTCGGCTCCTACGAGCAGTACTTC.

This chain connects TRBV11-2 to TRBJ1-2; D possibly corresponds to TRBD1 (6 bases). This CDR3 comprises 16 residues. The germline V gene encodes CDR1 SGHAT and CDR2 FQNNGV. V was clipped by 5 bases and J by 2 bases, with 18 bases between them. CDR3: CASSTFPGGGNYGYTF. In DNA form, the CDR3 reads TGTGCCAGCAGCACTTTTCCTGGGGGCGGGAACTATGGCTACACCTTC. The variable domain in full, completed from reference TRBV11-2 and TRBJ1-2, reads EAGVAQSPRYKIIEKRQSVAFWCNPISGHATLYWYQQILGQGPKLLIQFQNNGVVDDSQLPKDRFSAERLKGVDSTLKIQPAKLEDSAVYLCASSTFPGGGNYGYTFGSGTRLTVV.

The DNA of the CDR3 is TGCGCCAGCAGCTTGGTGGGGGAAGCGCAGTACTTC. Translated, it gives CASSLVGEAQYF. The rearrangement links TRBV5-1 to TRBJ2-7; either TRBD1 or TRBD2 may fit D (5 bases each). Trimming stripped 0 bases from V and 9 bases from J, with 10 bases between. The CDR3 is 12 amino acids. Looked up from germline, CDR1 is SGHRS and CDR2 is YFSETQ. Filled out from reference TRBV5-1 and TRBJ2-7, the complete variable domain reads KAGVTQTPRYLIKTRGQQVTLSCSPISGHRSVSWYQQTPGQGLQFLFEYFSETQRNKGNFPGRFSGRQFSNSRSEMNVSTLELGDSALYLCASSLVGEAQYFGPGTRLTVT.

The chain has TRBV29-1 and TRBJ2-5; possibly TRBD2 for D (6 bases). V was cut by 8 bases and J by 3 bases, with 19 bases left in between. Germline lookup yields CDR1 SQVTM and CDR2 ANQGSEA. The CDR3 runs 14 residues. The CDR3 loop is CSSRGFLGKETQYF. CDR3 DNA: TGCAGCTCCCGGGGGTTCCTGGGCAAAGAGACCCAGTACTTC.

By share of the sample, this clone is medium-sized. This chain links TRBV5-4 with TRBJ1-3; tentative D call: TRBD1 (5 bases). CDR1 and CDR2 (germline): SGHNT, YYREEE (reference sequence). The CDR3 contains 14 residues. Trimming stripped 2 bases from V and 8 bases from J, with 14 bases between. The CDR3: CASSFAQLGDTIYF. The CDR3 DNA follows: TGTGCCAGCAGCTTTGCCCAGTTAGGGGACACCATATATTTT.